The rows below give T cell receptor beta chains drawn from one sample of a study of cytomegalovirus exposure and HLA in healthy donors. Sequencing was performed with immunoSEQ multiplex PCR; in TCRdb, only in-frame clones are kept and a portion is missing. This table has around 150,000 clones, about four fifths appearing once. Material: PBMCs. These receptors were obtained from a man younger than 45 in good health. CDR3s include the opening cysteine and the closing phenylalanine or tryptophan. The D gene is left open where the match is weak. Where a row states a size, it is once, few, many or the class of an expanded clone; other rows omit it.

>TRBV9|TRBJ2-1|-|-
CASSVLGGYSYNEQFF
TGTGCCAGCAGCGTACTAGGGGGATACTCCTACAATGAGCAGTTCTTC
>TRBV4-2|TRBJ2-7|TRBD1|-
CASSQGQGFNEQYF
TGTGCCAGCAGCCAAGGACAGGGGTTCAACGAGCAGTACTTC
>TRBV4-2|TRBJ2-2|TRBD2|-
CASSQGGLAGGGDTGELFF
TGTGCCAGCAGCCAAGGGGGTTTAGCGGGAGGGGGGGACACCGGGGAGCTGTTTTTT
>TRBV6-5|TRBJ2-5|-|-
CASSYSYGSETQYF
TGTGCCAGCAGTTACTCGTATGGGAGTGAGACCCAGTACTTC
>TRBV19|TRBJ1-1|TRBD1|-
CASKPGQRLNTEAFF
TGTGCCAGTAAGCCGGGACAGAGACTGAACACTGAAGCTTTCTTT
>TRBV7-9|TRBJ1-2|-|-
CASSLERVTDYGYTF
TGTGCCAGCAGCTTAGAGAGGGTCACTGACTATGGCTACACCTTC
>TRBV7-2|TRBJ2-2|-|-
CASSRRTGELFF
TGTGCCAGCAGCCGGAGGACCGGGGAGCTGTTTTTT
>TRBV7-2|TRBJ2-7|-|-
CASSLGGGYEQYF
TGTGCCAGCAGCTTAGGAGGCGGCTACGAGCAGTACTTC
>TRBV15|TRBJ2-1|-|-
CATRGSANEQFF
TGTGCCACCAGAGGTAGCGCGAATGAGCAGTTCTTC
>TRBV28|TRBJ1-2|TRBD1|-
CASRRWTGGLWYGYTF
TGTGCCAGCAGGCGATGGACAGGGGGCTTGTGGTATGGCTACACCTTC
>TRBV7-9|TRBJ1-1|-|-
CASTLEGYGNTEAFF
TGTGCCAGCACATTGGAGGGATATGGGAACACTGAAGCTTTCTTT
>TRBV6-5|TRBJ2-7|TRBD1|once
CASSLGQIYEQYF
TGTGCCAGCAGTTTGGGACAGATCTACGAGCAGTACTTC
>TRBV5-1|TRBJ1-2|TRBD1|once
CASSLIGTVYTF
TGCGCCAGCAGCTTGATTGGGACAGTTTACACCTTC
>TRBV5-8|TRBJ2-5|-|few
CASSFHQTGLEQYF
TGTGCCAGCAGCTTTCACCAAACAGGGTTGGAGCAGTACTTC
>TRBV27|TRBJ2-7|TRBD2|-
CASSLAAMSGKSGEQYF
TGTGCCAGCAGTTTAGCGGCGATGAGCGGGAAGTCGGGTGAGCAGTACTTC
>TRBV13|TRBJ2-7|-|-
CASSLGLGAGIYEQYF
TGTGCCAGCAGCTTAGGCCTTGGGGCGGGAATCTACGAGCAGTACTTC
>TRBV19|TRBJ1-1|-|few
CASRRGGGGSNTEAFF
TGTGCCAGTCGCCGGGGAGGGGGGGGATCGAACACTGAAGCTTTCTTT